This record covers a single T cell receptor beta chain. What it recognizes is unknown. The CDR3 loop spans 17 amino acids. Germline-derived CDR1 and CDR2 are KGHDR and SFDVKD. Reanalyzing the 5' RACE reads, TCRdb keeps one entry per CDR3 protein, without DNA. The sample has more than 300,000 distinct CDR3 sequences. This entry comes from a study of monozygotic twins with inflammatory bowel disease. Study-wide findings and caveats: The co-twins with IBD showed lower TCRbeta diversity (inverse Simpson) than their healthy siblings.

This clonotype was sampled from a human donor with ulcerative colitis or Crohn's disease, or a healthy co-twin of an affected twin (not recorded which). Sequenced sample: blood. J is TRBJ1-5 and V is TRBV24-1; the D call of TRBD1 rests on TCRdb alone, since no DNA is present to check it. The chain's CDR3 is CATSDPSTGGSNQPQHF.